This T cell receptor beta chain comes out of a study of vaccination and CD4 T cells after COVID-19. At the level of the study: The interval from dose two to post-vaccine sampling had a median of roughly 72 days, and it ranged from 14 to 241. Regarding the study as a whole: Looking at convalescent patients, a median approximately 86% of reactive clones were present only post-vaccination.

The treatment here: roughly 10-day PBMC culture with coronavirus spike peptide pools or control peptides (ViraFEST assay). This CDR3 is built from 12 residues. Unmatched junction bases numbered 0, after V lost 5 bases and J lost 0 bases. The germline gives CDR1 DFQATT, CDR2 SNEGSKA (reference sequence). Turning to this clonotype: No antigen is known for it.

CD4+ T cells that had been cultured provided DNA sequenced with the Oncomine TCR Beta short-read assay. MiXCR, run by TCRdb on the PCR reads, gives a single entry per CDR3 protein. The data hold more than 15,000 distinct CDR3 sequences, with 43% observed a single time. The gene calls are TRBV20-1 and TRBJ2-7; 8 bases map to TRBD1. The TCR sequence derives from a human donor who had recovered from COVID-19. Here the sequenced sample was CD4+ T cells from blood, cultured in vitro, taken before SARS-CoV-2 vaccination. The CDR3 sequence: CSAGTGSYEQYF. CDR3 nucleotides: TGCAGTGCTGGGACAGGCTCCTACGAGCAGTACTTC.